Each of the 20 T cell receptor beta chains below was sequenced from the same sample in a study of glioma-infiltrating T cells after dendritic cell vaccination. Produced via immunoSEQ multiplex PCR; TCRdb's table is partial and in-frame only. Of 80,000 to 100,000 clones listed, roughly 80% were seen once; the top ten hold roughly 5.5%. Noted time point: after dendritic cell vaccination, including at tumor progression/relapse. The sequencing here drew on blood, taken after dendritic cell vaccination. The receptors were sampled from a human donor with glioblastoma.

CDR3 bases: TGTGCCAGCAGTTCCATACAGGGGGCGTTTGGTAGAGAAATACGGAACACTGAAGCTTTCTTT. Its translation: CASSSIQGAFGREIRNTEAFF. This sequence joins TRBV27 and TRBJ1-1; TRBD1 matches at 9 bases. Looked up from germline, CDR1 is MNHEY and CDR2 is SMNVEV (reference sequence). V gave up 4 bases and J gave up 1 base; unmatched junction bases: 22. This CDR3 has 21 residues.

The chain couples TRBV19 to TRBJ1-4; D is possibly TRBD1 (6 bases). This CDR3 region has 15 residues. V was trimmed by 5 bases and J by 4 bases, leaving 14 bases between them. Looked up from germline, CDR1 is LNHDA and CDR2 is SQIVND (reference sequence). This CDR3 reads CASSAQGNGNEKLFF. As DNA, the CDR3 is TGTGCCAGTAGTGCTCAGGGGAACGGTAATGAAAAACTGTTTTTT.

In this sample, this clone turned up once. The chain recombines TRBV30 with TRBJ2-7, with 8 bases that match TRBD1. This CDR3 has 11 residues. Germline V CDR1 and CDR2: GTSNPN, SVGIG (reference sequence). The V gene end was trimmed by 6 bases and the J gene end by 3 bases; junction bases not matched to a gene: 1. CDR3 amino acids: CACDRGYEQYF. CDR3 nucleotides: TGTGCCTGCGACAGGGGCTACGAGCAGTACTTC.

The gene calls are TRBV28 and TRBJ2-7, with 8 bases that match TRBD2. Germline CDR1 is MDHEN and CDR2 is SYDVKM. The length of the CDR3 is 13 residues. V lost 3 bases to trimming and J lost 6 bases; unmatched junction nucleotides: 4. The CDR3 nucleotides read TGTGCCAGCAGTTTGGAAGCGGGAGTCGAGCAGTACTTC. Protein: CASSLEAGVEQYF. The full variable domain, in which reference TRBV28 and TRBJ2-7 provide the parts outside the CDR3, is DVKVTQSSRYLVKRTGEKVFLECVQDMDHENMFWYRQDPGLGLRLIYFSYDVKMKEKGDIPEGYSVSREKKERFSLILESASTNQTSMYLCASSLEAGVEQYFGPGTRLTVT.

This clone was seen only once. The V call is TRBV2, the J call TRBJ2-3; 7 positions match TRBD2. J lost 4 bases, V lost 8 bases, and 12 bases had no gene match. Germline V lookup: CDR1 SNHLY, CDR2 FYNNEI. This CDR3 region has 15 residues. The CDR3 nucleotides read TGTGCCAGCCTGGGTCGGACTAGTGAGTCAGATACGCAGTATTTT. This sequence encodes CASLGRTSESDTQYF.

The gene calls are TRBV11-2 and TRBJ2-7, with D unresolved. Trimming removed 4 bases at V and 0 bases at J, with 13 bases between. CDR3 length equals 15 residues. Germline loops: CDR1 SGHAT, CDR2 FQNNGV. CDR3 residues: CASSSLLANSYEQYF. CDR3 nucleotide sequence: TGTGCCAGCAGCTCGCTTTTAGCAAACTCCTACGAGCAGTACTTC. Using reference TRBV11-2 and TRBJ2-7 for the parts outside the CDR3, the full variable domain is EAGVAQSPRYKIIEKRQSVAFWCNPISGHATLYWYQQILGQGPKLLIQFQNNGVVDDSQLPKDRFSAERLKGVDSTLKIQPAKLEDSAVYLCASSSLLANSYEQYFGPGTRLTVT.

The chain has TRBV6-5 and TRBJ1-1, with 7 positions matching TRBD1. The CDR3 is 13 residues long. The junction had 8 bases not matched to a gene; V was cut back by 6 bases and J by 7 bases. Per the germline V gene, CDR1 is MNHEY and CDR2 is SVGAGI. CDR3 protein: CASRPQGDVEAFF. The CDR3 bases are TGTGCCAGCAGGCCCCAGGGGGATGTTGAAGCTTTCTTT.

The chain links TRBV6-6 to TRBJ2-7; no firm D call. Germline V gene lookup returns CDR1 MNHNY and CDR2 SVGAGI (reference sequence). The V gene lost 1 base and the J gene lost 4 bases, with 11 bases spanning the gap. This CDR3 comprises 14 residues. CDR3 coding DNA: TGTGCCAGCAGTTACTTCAAAGCCCCTTACGAGCAGTACTTC. Encoded protein: CASSYFKAPYEQYF.

This chain connects TRBV10-1 to TRBJ1-1; 9 bases line up with TRBD1. Unmatched junction bases numbered 2, after V lost 4 bases and J lost 5 bases. This CDR3 is built from 13 residues. Germline lookup yields CDR1 WNHNN and CDR2 SYGVQD (reference sequence). The CDR3 reads CASSADRGTEAFF. The DNA of the CDR3 is TGCGCCAGCAGTGCGGACAGGGGAACTGAAGCTTTCTTT.

This clone has a single count. Distinct nucleotide sequences in the sample also encode this CDR3. The V and J genes are TRBV6-5 and TRBJ1-2, with D unresolved. Trimming took 6 bases from V and 1 from J, leaving 9 bases between them. The CDR3 has 13 residues. Germline values: CDR1 MNHEY, CDR2 SVGAGI. CDR3: CASSISVNYGYTF. CDR3 DNA: TGTGCCAGCAGCATCAGTGTTAACTATGGCTACACCTTC.

The J gene is TRBJ1-3, the V gene TRBV9; possibly TRBD1 for D (5 bases). The CDR3 is 15 residues long. Germline CDR1 and CDR2: SGDLS and YYNGEE. V lost 0 bases and J 2 bases, leaving 9 bases between the germline ends. In nucleotides, the CDR3 is TGTGCCAGCAGCGTAGACGTAGGGGCTGGAAACACCATATATTTT. Encoded protein: CASSVDVGAGNTIYF.

This sequence joins TRBV6-5 and TRBJ2-7; 14 bases are shared with TRBD2. Germline loops: CDR1 MNHEY, CDR2 SVGAGI. The length of the CDR3 is 16 residues. J gave up 2 bases and V 4 bases, and 4 bases lay outside the gene matches. The CDR3 region is CASSLRTSGGPYEQYF. The CDR3 nucleotides are TGTGCCAGCAGTTTACGGACTAGCGGGGGGCCCTACGAGCAGTACTTC.

This clone was counted only a few times. The V and J genes are TRBV19 and TRBJ1-3; D gene unclear. CDR3 size: 15 residues. V was cut by 3 bases and J by 0 bases, with 9 bases left in between. Per germline, CDR1 LNHDA and CDR2 SQIVND (reference sequence). The CDR3 DNA reads as TGTGCCAGTAGTATTTCACGCAGCTCTGGAAACACCATATATTTT. The encoded protein is CASSISRSSGNTIYF.

This clone was picked up a small number of times. The V call is TRBV6-5, the J call TRBJ2-7, with 7 bases that match TRBD1. CDR1 and CDR2 from the germline V gene are MNHEY and SVGAGI. This CDR3 is 12 amino acids long. V lost 7 bases to trimming and J lost 4 bases; unmatched junction nucleotides: 4. The CDR3 region is CASTGRGYEQYF. The CDR3 region has the DNA TGTGCCAGCACGGGCAGGGGGTACGAGCAGTACTTC.

This rearrangement joins TRBV19 to TRBJ2-3, with 16 nucleotides matching TRBD2. CDR1 is LNHDA, CDR2 SQIVND, per germline (reference sequence). After removal of 5 bases from V and 6 bases from J, the junction contained 11 bases not matched to a gene. There are 18 residues in the CDR3. CDR3 bases: TGTGCCAGTAGTGCCGGGACTAGCGGGGGGGGACGACTGGATACGCAGTATTTT. Translation gives CASSAGTSGGGRLDTQYF.

The J gene is TRBJ1-5, the V gene TRBV5-1; TRBD1 is a possible D gene (6 bases). Germline loops: CDR1 SGHRS, CDR2 YFSETQ. The length of the CDR3 is 15 residues. V was pared by 4 bases and J by 6 bases, with 17 bases between. For the CDR3, the DNA is TGCGCCAGCAGCCTCGAGGGGGGGTCCACTCAGCCCCAGCATTTT. It encodes CASSLEGGSTQPQHF. The full variable domain, rest sourced from reference TRBV5-1 and TRBJ1-5, is KAGVTQTPRYLIKTRGQQVTLSCSPISGHRSVSWYQQTPGQGLQFLFEYFSETQRNKGNFPGRFSGRQFSNSRSEMNVSTLELGDSALYLCASSLEGGSTQPQHFGDGTRLSIL.

This chain connects TRBV7-2 to TRBJ2-4; the D gene is possibly TRBD2 (5 bases). CDR3 length: 14 residues. Trimming left V 9 bases short and J 0 bases short, with 12 bases between. CDR1 is SGHTA and CDR2 is FQGNSA in the germline V gene. The CDR3 region is CASRADLAKNIQYF. CDR3 coding DNA: TGTGCCAGTCGAGCGGATCTAGCCAAAAACATTCAGTACTTC.

The chain has TRBV30 and TRBJ1-2; no clear D gene. This CDR3 is built from 13 residues. Germline CDR1 GTSNPN, CDR2 SVGIG (reference sequence). V was clipped by 5 bases and J by 2 bases, with 12 bases between them. The CDR3 DNA reads as TGTGCCTGGTCCTTAGACACAAACTATGGCTACACCTTC. Amino acid sequence: CAWSLDTNYGYTF.

CDR3: CASSFGTGGNEQFF. The CDR3 nucleotides read TGTGCCAGCAGCTTTGGGACAGGGGGGAATGAGCAGTTCTTC. The chain uses TRBV11-2 and TRBJ2-1, with 11 bases matching TRBD1. The CDR3 runs to 14 residues. Germline loops: CDR1 SGHAT, CDR2 FQNNGV. The trim removed 3 bases at V and 7 bases at J, leaving 2 bases unmatched.

J is TRBJ2-1 and V is TRBV9; 8 bases fit TRBD2. CDR1 SGDLS and CDR2 YYNGEE come from the germline V gene. The CDR3 length is 16 residues. V lost 0 bases, J lost 8 bases, and 10 bases stayed unmatched. In DNA form, the CDR3 reads TGTGCCAGCAGCGTAGCTAGCAGGACTAGCATCCATGAGCAGTTCTTC. Its translation is CASSVASRTSIHEQFF.